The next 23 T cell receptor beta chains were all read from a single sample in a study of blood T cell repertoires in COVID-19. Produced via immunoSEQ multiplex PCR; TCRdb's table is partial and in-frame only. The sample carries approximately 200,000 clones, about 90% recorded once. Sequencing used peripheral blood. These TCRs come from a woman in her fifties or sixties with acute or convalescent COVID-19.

For the CDR3, the DNA is TGTGCCAGCAGCTTAAGACAGGGGTGGGCTTTCTTT. Translating gives CASSLRQGWAFF. The V and J genes are TRBV6-5 and TRBJ1-1; 8 bases agree with TRBD1. Germline V gives CDR1 MNHEY, CDR2 SVGAGI. The CDR3 covers 12 residues. J gave up 11 bases and V 6 bases, and 8 bases lay outside the gene matches.

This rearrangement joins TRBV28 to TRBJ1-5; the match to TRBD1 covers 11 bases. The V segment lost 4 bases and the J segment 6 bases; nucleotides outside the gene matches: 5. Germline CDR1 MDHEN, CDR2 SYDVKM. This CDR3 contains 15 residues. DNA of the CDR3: TGTGCCAGCAGTTCCCGGACAGGGGGCTTTCAGCCCCAGCATTTT. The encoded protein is CASSSRTGGFQPQHF. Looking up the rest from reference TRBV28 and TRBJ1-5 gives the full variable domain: DVKVTQSSRYLVKRTGEKVFLECVQDMDHENMFWYRQDPGLGLRLIYFSYDVKMKEKGDIPEGYSVSREKKERFSLILESASTNQTSMYLCASSSRTGGFQPQHFGDGTRLSIL.

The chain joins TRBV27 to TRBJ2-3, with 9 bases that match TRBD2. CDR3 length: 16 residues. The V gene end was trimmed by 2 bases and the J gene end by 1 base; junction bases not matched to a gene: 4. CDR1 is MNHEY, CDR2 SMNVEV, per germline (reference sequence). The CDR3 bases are TGTGCCAGCAGTTTAAGGTTAGCGGGGGGCACAGATACGCAGTATTTT. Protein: CASSLRLAGGTDTQYF.

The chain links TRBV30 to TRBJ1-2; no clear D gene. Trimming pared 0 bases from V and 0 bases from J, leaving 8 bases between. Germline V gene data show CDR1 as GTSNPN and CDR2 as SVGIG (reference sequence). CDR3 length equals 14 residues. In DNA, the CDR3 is TGTGCCTGGAGTGTAAGAGGCCCTAACTATGGCTACACCTTC. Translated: CAWSVRGPNYGYTF.

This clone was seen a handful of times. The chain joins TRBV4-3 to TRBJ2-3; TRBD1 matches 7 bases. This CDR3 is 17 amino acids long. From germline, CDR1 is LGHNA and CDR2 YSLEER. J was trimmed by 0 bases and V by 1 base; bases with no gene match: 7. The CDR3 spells CASSQATGQFSTDTQYF. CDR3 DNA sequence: TGCGCCAGCAGCCAAGCTACGGGACAGTTTAGCACAGATACGCAGTATTTT.

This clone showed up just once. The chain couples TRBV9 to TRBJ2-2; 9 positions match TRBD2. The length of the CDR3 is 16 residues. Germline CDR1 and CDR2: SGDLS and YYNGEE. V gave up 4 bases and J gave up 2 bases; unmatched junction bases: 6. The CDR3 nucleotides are TGTGCCAGCAGCTATTCTAGCGGGGCCAACACCGGGGAGCTGTTTTTT. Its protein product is CASSYSSGANTGELFF. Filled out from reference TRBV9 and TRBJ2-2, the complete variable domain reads DSGVTQTPKHLITATGQRVTLRCSPRSGDLSVYWYQQSLDQGLQFLIQYYNGEERAKGNILERFSAQQFPDLHSELNLSSLELGDSALYFCASSYSSGANTGELFFGEGSRLTVL.

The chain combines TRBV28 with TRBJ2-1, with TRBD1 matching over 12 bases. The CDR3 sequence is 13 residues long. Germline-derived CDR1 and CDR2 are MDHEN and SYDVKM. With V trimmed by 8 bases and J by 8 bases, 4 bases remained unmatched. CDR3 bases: TGTGCCAGCGGGACAGGGGGCAGCGATGAGCAGTTCTTC. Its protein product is CASGTGGSDEQFF.

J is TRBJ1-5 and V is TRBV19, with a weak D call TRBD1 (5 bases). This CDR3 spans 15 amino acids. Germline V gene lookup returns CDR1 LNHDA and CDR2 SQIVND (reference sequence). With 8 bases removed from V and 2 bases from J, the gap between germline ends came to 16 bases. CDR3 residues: CASGRQQQGNQPQHF. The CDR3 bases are TGTGCCAGTGGAAGACAGCAGCAAGGCAATCAGCCCCAGCATTTT.

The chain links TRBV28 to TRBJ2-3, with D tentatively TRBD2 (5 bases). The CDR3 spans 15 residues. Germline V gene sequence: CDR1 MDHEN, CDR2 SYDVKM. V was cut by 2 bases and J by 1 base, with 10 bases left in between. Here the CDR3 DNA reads TGTGCCAGCAGTTTACGCGGAGGAGGCACAGATACGCAGTATTTT. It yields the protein CASSLRGGGTDTQYF.

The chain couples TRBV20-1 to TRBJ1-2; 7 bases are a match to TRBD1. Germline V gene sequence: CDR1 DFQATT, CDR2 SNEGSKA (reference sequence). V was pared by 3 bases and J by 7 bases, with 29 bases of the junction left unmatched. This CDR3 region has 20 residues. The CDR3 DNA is TGCAGTGCTAGTCTAGGCAGGGGGTCTGTGGATATAACCGCTCGGGGTGGCTACACCTTC. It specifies CSASLGRGSVDITARGGYTF.

Here the CDR3 reads CASSLGRQGTYEQYF. CDR3 DNA sequence: TGTGCCAGCAGCTTAGGGAGACAGGGAACCTACGAGCAGTACTTC. This chain links TRBV5-4 with TRBJ2-7; 7 positions agree with TRBD1. V shed 2 bases, J shed 2 bases, and the junction held 7 bases outside the gene matches. CDR3 length: 15 residues. Germline assignment: CDR1 SGHNT and CDR2 YYREEE (reference sequence).

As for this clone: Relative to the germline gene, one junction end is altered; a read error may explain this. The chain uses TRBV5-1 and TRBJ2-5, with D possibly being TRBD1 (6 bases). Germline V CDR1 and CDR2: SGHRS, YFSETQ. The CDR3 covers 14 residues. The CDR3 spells CASRLGYREETQYF. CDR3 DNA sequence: TGCGCCAGCAGATTGGGGTACAGGGAAGAGACCCAGTACTTC.

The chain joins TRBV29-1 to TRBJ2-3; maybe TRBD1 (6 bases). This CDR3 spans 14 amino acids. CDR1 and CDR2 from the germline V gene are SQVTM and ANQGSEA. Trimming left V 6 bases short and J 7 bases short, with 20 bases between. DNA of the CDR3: TGCAGCGTGGGACAAGTCCAATTGAAGTATACGCAGTATTTT. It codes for CSVGQVQLKYTQYF.

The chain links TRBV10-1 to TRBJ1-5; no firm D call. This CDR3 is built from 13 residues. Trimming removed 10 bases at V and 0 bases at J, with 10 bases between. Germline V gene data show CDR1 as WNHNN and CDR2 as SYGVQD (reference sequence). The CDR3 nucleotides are TGCGCCATCACACGATCTAGCAATCAGCCCCAGCATTTT. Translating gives CAITRSSNQPQHF.

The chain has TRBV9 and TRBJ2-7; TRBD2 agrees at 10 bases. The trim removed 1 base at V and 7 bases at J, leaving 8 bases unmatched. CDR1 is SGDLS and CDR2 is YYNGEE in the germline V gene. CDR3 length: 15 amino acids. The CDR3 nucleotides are TGTGCCAGCAGCGTAAGGGGGCTAGCGGGAGATGAGCAGTACTTC. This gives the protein CASSVRGLAGDEQYF. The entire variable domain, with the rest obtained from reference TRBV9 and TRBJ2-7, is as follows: DSGVTQTPKHLITATGQRVTLRCSPRSGDLSVYWYQQSLDQGLQFLIQYYNGEERAKGNILERFSAQQFPDLHSELNLSSLELGDSALYFCASSVRGLAGDEQYFGPGTRLTVT.

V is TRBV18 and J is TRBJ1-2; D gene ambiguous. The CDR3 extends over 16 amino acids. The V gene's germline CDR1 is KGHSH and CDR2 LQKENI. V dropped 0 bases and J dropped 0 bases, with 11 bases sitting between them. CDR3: CASSPPSDFPNYGYTF. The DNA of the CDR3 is TGTGCCAGCTCACCACCTTCAGACTTCCCTAACTATGGCTACACCTTC.

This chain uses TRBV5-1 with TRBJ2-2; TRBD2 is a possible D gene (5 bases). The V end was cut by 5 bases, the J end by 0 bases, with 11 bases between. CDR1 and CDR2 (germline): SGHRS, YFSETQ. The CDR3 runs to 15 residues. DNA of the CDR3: TGCGCCAGCAGGAGAGGGATTACGAACACCGGGGAGCTGTTTTTT. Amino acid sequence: CASRRGITNTGELFF.

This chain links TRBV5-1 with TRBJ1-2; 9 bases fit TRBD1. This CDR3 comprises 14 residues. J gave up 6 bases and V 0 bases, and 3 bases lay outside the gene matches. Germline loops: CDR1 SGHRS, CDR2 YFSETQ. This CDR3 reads CASSLEGQGNGYTF. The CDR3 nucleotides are TGCGCCAGCAGCTTGGAGGGACAGGGAAATGGCTACACCTTC.

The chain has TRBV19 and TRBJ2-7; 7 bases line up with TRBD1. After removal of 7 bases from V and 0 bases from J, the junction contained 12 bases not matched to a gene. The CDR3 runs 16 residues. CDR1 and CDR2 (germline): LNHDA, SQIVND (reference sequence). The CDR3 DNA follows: TGTGCCAGTACCATAAGAGGGGCAGGGGGCTCCTACGAGCAGTACTTC. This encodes CASTIRGAGGSYEQYF.

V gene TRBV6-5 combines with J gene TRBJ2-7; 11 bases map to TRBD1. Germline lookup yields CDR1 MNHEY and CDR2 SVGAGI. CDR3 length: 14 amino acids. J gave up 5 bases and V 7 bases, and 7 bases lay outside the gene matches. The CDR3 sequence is CASTVGQGAHEQYF. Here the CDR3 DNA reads TGTGCCAGCACCGTAGGACAGGGGGCCCACGAGCAGTACTTC.

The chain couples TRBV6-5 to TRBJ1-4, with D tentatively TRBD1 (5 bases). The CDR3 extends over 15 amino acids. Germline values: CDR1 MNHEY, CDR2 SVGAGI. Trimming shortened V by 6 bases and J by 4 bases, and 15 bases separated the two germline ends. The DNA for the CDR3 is TGTGCCAGCAGGCCATACCAAGGGGTTAATGAAAAACTGTTTTTT. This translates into CASRPYQGVNEKLFF.

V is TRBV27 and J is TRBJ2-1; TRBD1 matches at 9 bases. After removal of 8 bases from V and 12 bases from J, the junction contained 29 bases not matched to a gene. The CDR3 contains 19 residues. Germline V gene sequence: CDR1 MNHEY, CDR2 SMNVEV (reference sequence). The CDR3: CASYRTGVGGTLVLHGQFF. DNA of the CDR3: TGTGCCAGCTACCGGACAGGGGTTGGCGGGACCCTTGTTCTTCATGGGCAGTTCTTC.

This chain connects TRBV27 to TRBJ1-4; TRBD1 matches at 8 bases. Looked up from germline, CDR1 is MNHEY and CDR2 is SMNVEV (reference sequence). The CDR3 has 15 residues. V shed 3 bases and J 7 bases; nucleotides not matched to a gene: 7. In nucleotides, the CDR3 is TGTGCCAGCAGTTTCGGACAGGGTCGAGGTGAAAAACTGTTTTTT. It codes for CASSFGQGRGEKLFF.